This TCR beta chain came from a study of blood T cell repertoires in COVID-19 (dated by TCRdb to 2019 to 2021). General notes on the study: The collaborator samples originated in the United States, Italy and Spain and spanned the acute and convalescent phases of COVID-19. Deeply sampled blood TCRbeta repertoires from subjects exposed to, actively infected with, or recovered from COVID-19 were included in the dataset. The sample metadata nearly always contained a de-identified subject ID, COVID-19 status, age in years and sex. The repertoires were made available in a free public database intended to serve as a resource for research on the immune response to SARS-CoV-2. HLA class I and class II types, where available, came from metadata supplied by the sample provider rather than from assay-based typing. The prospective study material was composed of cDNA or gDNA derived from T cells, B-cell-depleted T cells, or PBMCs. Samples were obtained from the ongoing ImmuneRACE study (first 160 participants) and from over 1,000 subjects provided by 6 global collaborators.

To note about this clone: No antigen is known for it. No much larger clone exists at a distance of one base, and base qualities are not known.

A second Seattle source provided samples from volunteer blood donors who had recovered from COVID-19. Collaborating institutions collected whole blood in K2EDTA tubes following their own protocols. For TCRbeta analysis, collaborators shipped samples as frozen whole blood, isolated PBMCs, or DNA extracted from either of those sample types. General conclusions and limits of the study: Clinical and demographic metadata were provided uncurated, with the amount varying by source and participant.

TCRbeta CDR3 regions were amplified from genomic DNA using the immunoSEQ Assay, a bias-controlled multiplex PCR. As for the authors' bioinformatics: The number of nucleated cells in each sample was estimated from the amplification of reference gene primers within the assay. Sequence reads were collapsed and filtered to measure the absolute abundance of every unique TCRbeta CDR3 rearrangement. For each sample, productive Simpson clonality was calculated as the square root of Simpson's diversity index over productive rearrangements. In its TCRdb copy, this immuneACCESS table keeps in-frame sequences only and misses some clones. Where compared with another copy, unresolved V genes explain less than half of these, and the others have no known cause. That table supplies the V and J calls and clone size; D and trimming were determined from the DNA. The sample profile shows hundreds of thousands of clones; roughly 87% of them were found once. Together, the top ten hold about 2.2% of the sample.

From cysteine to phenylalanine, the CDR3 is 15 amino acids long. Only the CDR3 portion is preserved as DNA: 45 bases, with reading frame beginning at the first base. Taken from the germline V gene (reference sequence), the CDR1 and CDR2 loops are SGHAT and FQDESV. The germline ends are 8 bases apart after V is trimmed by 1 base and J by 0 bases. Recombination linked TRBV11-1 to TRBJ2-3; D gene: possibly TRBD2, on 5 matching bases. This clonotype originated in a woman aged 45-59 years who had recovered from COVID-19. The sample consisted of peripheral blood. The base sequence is TGTGCCAGCAGCTTAGATGGGAGTAGCACAGATACGCAGTATTTT. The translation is CASSLDGSSTDTQYF.